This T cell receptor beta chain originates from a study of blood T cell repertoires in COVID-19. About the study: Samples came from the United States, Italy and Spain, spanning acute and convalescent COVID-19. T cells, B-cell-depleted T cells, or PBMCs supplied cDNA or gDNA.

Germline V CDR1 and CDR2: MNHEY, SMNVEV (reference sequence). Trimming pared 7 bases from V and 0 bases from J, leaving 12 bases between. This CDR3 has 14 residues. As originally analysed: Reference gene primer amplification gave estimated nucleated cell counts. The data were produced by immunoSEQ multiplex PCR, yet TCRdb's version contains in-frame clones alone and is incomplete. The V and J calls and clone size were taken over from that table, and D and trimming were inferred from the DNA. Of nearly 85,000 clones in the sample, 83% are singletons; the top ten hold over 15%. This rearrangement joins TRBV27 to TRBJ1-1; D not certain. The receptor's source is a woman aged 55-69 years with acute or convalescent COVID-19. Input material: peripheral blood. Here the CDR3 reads CASKEPAMNTEAFF. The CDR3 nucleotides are TGTGCCAGCAAGGAGCCAGCCATGAACACTGAAGCTTTCTTT.